The 2 T cell receptor beta chains in this list originate from one sample, sequenced in a study of blood T cell repertoires in COVID-19. This table comes from immunoSEQ multiplex PCR, and its TCRdb copy is limited to in-frame clones, with some not included. The sample consists of approximately 170,000 clones, roughly 86% of them appearing once. The sequenced material came from peripheral blood. The receptor source for this set is a man aged 70-80 years with acute or convalescent COVID-19.

V is TRBV4-2 and J is TRBJ2-3; 12 positions match TRBD2. Trimming at V came to 1 base and at J to 5 bases, leaving 4 bases not matched to a gene. This CDR3 spans 16 amino acids. From germline, CDR1 is LGHNA and CDR2 YNFKEQ. The CDR3 is CASSQASGGARDTQYF. The CDR3 DNA follows: TGTGCCAGCAGCCAAGCTAGCGGGGGGGCGAGAGATACGCAGTATTTT.

Only one count was recorded for this clone. This chain links TRBV18 with TRBJ1-2; D gene unclear. V was shortened by 6 bases and J by 1 base, with 24 bases between the two germline ends. This CDR3 has 18 residues. The germline V gene encodes CDR1 KGHSH and CDR2 LQKENI. The CDR3 DNA follows: TGTGCCAGCTCGCCTTCGGGGTCCTCTTCTTTCTTTAACTATGGCTACACCTTC. It yields the protein CASSPSGSSSFFNYGYTF.